Following are 25 T cell receptor beta chains from one sample sequenced in a study of T-cell reconstitution after alpha-beta-depleted transplantation in children. It was with unique molecular identifiers that the TCRbeta library was prepared. TCRdb itself ran the PCR reads through MiXCR, one entry per CDR3 protein. Of 350,000 to 400,000 distinct CDR3 sequences in the sample, about 20% were seen once. Sequenced material: PBMCs from the stem cell graft donor, taken from the stem cell graft. These receptors came from a human donor who donated a stem cell graft to a child with acute myeloid leukemia.

About this clonotype itself: One end of the junction does not line up with germline, which may come from a read error. The chain uses TRBV7-9 and TRBJ2-7; 7 positions match TRBD2. CDR1 is SEHNR, CDR2 FQNEAQ, per germline (reference sequence). The CDR3 has 12 amino acids. CDR3 region: CTSSFDAGAQYF. DNA for the CDR3: TGCACCAGCAGCTTTGACGCGGGAGCGCAGTACTTC.

This clonotype was recorded at least ten times. CDR3 sequence reads: CASSFQVNEQFF. The CDR3 nucleotides are TGTGCCAGCAGCTTCCAGGTGAATGAGCAGTTCTTC. The chain recombines TRBV6-6 with TRBJ2-1, with no clear D. V gave up 6 bases and J gave up 7 bases, with 10 bases separating them. CDR3 length: 12 residues. CDR1 and CDR2 (germline): MNHNY, SVGAGI (reference sequence).

This clonotype has a handful of counts. This chain links TRBV7-2 with TRBJ1-2, with TRBD1 as a possible D gene (6 bases). The CDR3 contains 13 residues. V gave up 2 bases and J gave up 12 bases, with 16 bases separating them. CDR1 is SGHTA and CDR2 is FQGNSA in the germline V gene. CDR3 DNA: TGTGCCAGCAGCTTATCGGGAACAGGGAAGCACACCTTC. Encoded protein: CASSLSGTGKHTF.

This clonotype was observed at least ten times. The chain has TRBV12-3 or TRBV12-4 and TRBJ2-1; D call uncertain. The CDR3 extends over 13 amino acids. Trimming left V 7 bases short and J 8 bases short, with 15 bases between. CDR3 sequence: CASTEMRLDEQFF. CDR3 DNA: TGTGCCAGCACCGAGATGAGGCTCGATGAGCAGTTCTTC.

This clonotype was observed a handful of times. V usage is TRBV12-3 or TRBV12-4 and J usage is TRBJ2-7; 8 bases align to TRBD2. The CDR3 sequence is 15 residues long. V lost 6 bases and J lost 5; bases outside the gene matches: 12. The CDR3 here is CASSPGGSGSHEQYF. The DNA of the CDR3 is TGTGCCAGCAGCCCGGGAGGAAGCGGGAGCCACGAGCAGTACTTC.

This clonotype was seen a few times. The rearrangement joins TRBV12-3 or TRBV12-4 to TRBJ1-5, with TRBD1 as a possible D gene (5 bases). The CDR3 is made up of 15 amino acids. Trimming shortened V by 7 bases and J by 2 bases, and 15 bases separated the two germline ends. DNA for the CDR3: TGTGCCAGCACCGTGCCGGGGGGGGGCAATCAGCCCCAGCATTTT. Encoded protein: CASTVPGGGNQPQHF.

The chain links TRBV20-1 to TRBJ1-6; D remains unclear. The germline gives CDR1 DFQATT, CDR2 SNEGSKA (reference sequence). Trimming stripped 3 bases from V and 8 bases from J, with 14 bases between. This CDR3 spans 14 amino acids. CDR3 in amino acids: CSARVGGSDSPLHF. The CDR3 DNA reads as TGCAGTGCTAGGGTGGGAGGTTCGGATTCACCCCTCCACTTT.

The rearrangement links TRBV27 to TRBJ2-1, with 9 bases lining up with TRBD2. With V trimmed by 3 bases and J by 7 bases, 13 bases remained unmatched. The CDR3 has 17 residues. CDR1 is MNHEY, CDR2 SMNVEV, per germline (reference sequence). CDR3: CASSFETGGRGRNEQFF. In DNA, the CDR3 is TGTGCCAGCAGTTTTGAAACGGGCGGGAGGGGTCGAAATGAGCAGTTCTTC.

The chain couples TRBV7-2 to TRBJ1-5; D gene unclear. V lost 4 bases and J 11 bases, leaving 18 bases between the germline ends. CDR3 length equals 14 residues. CDR1 SGHTA and CDR2 FQGNSA come from the germline V gene. CDR3 sequence reads: CASSSRGSSAAQHF. CDR3 bases: TGTGCCAGCAGCTCCAGAGGGAGTTCTGCAGCCCAGCATTTT.

CDR3 DNA sequence: TGTGCCAGCAGTATGACGGGATCGTCCTACAATGAGCAGTTCTTC. Translated: CASSMTGSSYNEQFF. The J gene is TRBJ2-1, the V gene TRBV28; TRBD2 is a possible D gene (5 bases). The V gene lost 5 bases and the J gene lost 1 base, with 12 bases spanning the gap. Germline V lookup: CDR1 MDHEN, CDR2 SYDVKM. The CDR3 is 15 residues long.

This clonotype occurred many times. J is TRBJ2-5 and V is TRBV20-1; no clear D gene. The CDR3 is made up of 13 amino acids. CDR1 and CDR2 (germline): DFQATT, SNEGSKA (reference sequence). With 1 base removed from V and 0 bases from J, the gap between germline ends came to 6 bases. The CDR3 DNA reads TGCAGTGCTAGAGCTGTGCACCAAGAGACCCAGTACTTC. Protein product: CSARAVHQETQYF.

This clonotype was detected only a few times. The chain is built from TRBV25-1 and TRBJ2-2, with no clear D. This CDR3 comprises 12 residues. CDR1 and CDR2 (germline): MGHDK, SYGVNS. V lost 4 bases to trimming and J lost 8 bases, with 8 bases between them. CDR3 region: CASSGIQGELFF. In DNA, the CDR3 is TGTGCCAGCAGTGGGATACAGGGGGAGCTGTTTTTT.

This clonotype occurred many times. The V and J genes are TRBV7-3 and TRBJ2-1; 11 bases match TRBD2. The germline V gene encodes CDR1 SGHTA and CDR2 FQGTGA. V was clipped by 6 bases and J by 0 bases; unmatched bases: 4. The CDR3 extends over 16 amino acids. CDR3: CASSSLAGGSYNEQFF. In DNA form, the CDR3 reads TGTGCCAGCAGTTCCCTAGCGGGAGGCTCCTACAATGAGCAGTTCTTC.

This clonotype showed up just a few times. This chain uses TRBV2 with TRBJ2-2, with 11 bases matching TRBD2. This CDR3 contains 19 residues. Germline V gene sequence: CDR1 SNHLY, CDR2 FYNNEI. The V gene end was trimmed by 5 bases and the J gene end by 4 bases; junction bases not matched to a gene: 15. This CDR3 is CASSRGTSLAGVSTGELFF. As DNA, the CDR3 is TGTGCCAGCAGTCGGGGGACTTCACTAGCGGGAGTGAGCACCGGGGAGCTGTTTTTT.

This clonotype was observed many times. This chain connects TRBV7-2 to TRBJ2-7; a possible D gene is TRBD1 (6 bases). The CDR3 sequence is 13 residues long. Trimming took off 5 bases at V and 2 bases at J, with 10 bases between the two ends. Germline CDR1 is SGHTA and CDR2 is FQGNSA. The DNA for the CDR3 is TGTGCCAGCAGCCCGGACAGTACCTACGAGCAGTACTTC. Its protein product is CASSPDSTYEQYF. The entire variable domain, with the rest obtained from reference TRBV7-2 and TRBJ2-7, is as follows: GAGVSQSPSNKVTEKGKDVELRCDPISGHTALYWYRQSLGQGLEFLIYFQGNSAPDKSGLPSDRFSAERTGGSVSTLTIQRTQQEDSAVYLCASSPDSTYEQYFGPGTRLTVT.

This clonotype was counted between two and nine times. V is TRBV7-2 and J is TRBJ2-5, with 7 nucleotides matching TRBD1. CDR3 length equals 14 residues. The J segment lost 4 bases and the V segment lost 5 bases, leaving 7 bases of the junction unmatched. Germline lookup yields CDR1 SGHTA and CDR2 FQGNSA. The CDR3 is CASSMPTGSETQYF. The DNA of the CDR3 is TGTGCCAGCAGCATGCCGACAGGGTCAGAGACCCAGTACTTC.

The gene calls are TRBV9 and TRBJ2-1; 12 positions agree with TRBD2. V was clipped by 4 bases and J by 4 bases; unmatched bases: 15. The CDR3 sequence is 19 residues long. Germline V gene sequence: CDR1 SGDLS, CDR2 YYNGEE. CDR3 DNA: TGTGCCAGCAGCCTACATCCCCCACTAGGACTAGCGGGATACAATGAGCAGTTCTTC. Protein sequence: CASSLHPPLGLAGYNEQFF.

The chain combines TRBV7-6 with TRBJ2-4; the D gene is possibly TRBD1 (6 bases). Germline lookup yields CDR1 SGHVS and CDR2 FNYEAQ. CDR3 length: 16 residues. Deletions cut 5 bases from V and 6 bases from J, with 20 bases between. CDR3 DNA: TGTGCCAGCAGCGCCCACCGGGACACGAACAGAAACATTCAGTACTTC. Translation: CASSAHRDTNRNIQYF.

The CDR3 protein is CASSQGRDSGANVLTF. Written as DNA, the CDR3 is TGCGCCAGCAGCCAAGGGAGGGACTCTGGGGCCAACGTCCTGACTTTC. The J gene is TRBJ2-6, the V gene TRBV4-1, with D perhaps matching TRBD2 (6 bases). Between the trimmed V and J ends, which lost 1 base and 0 bases, there was a span of 7 bases. Germline V gene lookup returns CDR1 MGHRA and CDR2 YSYEKL. This CDR3 region has 16 residues.

This clonotype was detected a few times. The chain is built from TRBV7-9 and TRBJ2-1, with D tentatively TRBD2 (5 bases). CDR3 length equals 16 residues. Looked up from germline, CDR1 is SEHNR and CDR2 is FQNEAQ (reference sequence). Trimming pared 2 bases from V and 4 bases from J, leaving 15 bases between. CDR3 DNA sequence: TGTGCCAGCAGCTTAATTGAGGGCAGGCGGTACAATGAGCAGTTCTTC. This codes for CASSLIEGRRYNEQFF.

This clonotype was found many times. The V call is TRBV29-1, the J call TRBJ1-1, with D uncertain. The CDR3 consists of 12 residues. The V and J ends lost 6 bases and 1 base respectively, with 9 bases between them. CDR1 is SQVTM, CDR2 ANQGSEA, per germline. The CDR3 region has the DNA TGCAGCGTAATTCCTACGAACACTGAAGCTTTCTTT. It is translated as CSVIPTNTEAFF.

This clonotype was seen repeatedly, ten times or more. This rearrangement joins TRBV20-1 to TRBJ2-1; possibly TRBD1 or TRBD2 for D (6 bases each). This CDR3 comprises 13 residues. The germline V gene has CDR1 DFQATT and CDR2 SNEGSKA (reference sequence). The chain's CDR3 is CSGGGISYNEQFF. The CDR3 nucleotides read TGCAGCGGGGGCGGGATCTCCTACAATGAGCAGTTCTTC.

In its sample, this clonotype was seen a few times. The rearrangement uses TRBV29-1 and TRBJ1-5; 7 bases map to TRBD1. Trimming removed 6 bases from V and 5 bases from J; junction bases left unmatched: 4. CDR3 length: 12 amino acids. Germline V gives CDR1 SQVTM, CDR2 ANQGSEA. The CDR3 DNA sequence: TGCAGCGTGGGACAGCTAGATCAGCCCCAGCATTTT. Amino acids: CSVGQLDQPQHF.

This clonotype was counted a few times. The rearrangement uses TRBV12-3 or TRBV12-4 and TRBJ1-3; no clear D. The CDR3 is made up of 14 amino acids. Trimming shortened V by 6 bases and J by 4 bases, and 13 bases separated the two germline ends. CDR3 DNA sequence: TGTGCCAGCAGCCCGGGATTAGGGGGAAACACCATATATTTT. Protein product: CASSPGLGGNTIYF.

The table lists this clonotype with many counts. The chain combines TRBV25-1 with TRBJ2-7, with 8 positions matching TRBD1. CDR3 length equals 15 residues. Germline CDR1 and CDR2: MGHDK and SYGVNS. Trimming cost V 2 bases and J 0 bases; bases outside gene matches: 3. CDR3 in DNA: TGTGCCAGCAGTGAACAGGGGGCGAGCTCCTACGAGCAGTACTTC. It yields the protein CASSEQGASSYEQYF.